Listed below are T cell receptor beta chains from one sample, sequenced in a study of beta chain features in type 1 diabetes. Only in-frame clones appear in the TCRdb table, and some are missing; sequencing was by immunoSEQ multiplex PCR. The table shows roughly 730,000 clones, with around 15% occurring only once. Sequenced input: naive CD4+ T cells from blood. Every receptor here comes from a man between 18 and 35 years old with type 1 diabetes. The CDR3 runs from the conserved cysteine through the conserved F or W. D genes are given only for firm matches. Some rows have no size entry. The others give once, few or many, or a class for an expanded clone.

V	D	size	J	DNA	CDR3
TRBV29-1	.	few	TRBJ1-4	TGCAGCGTCGAAGGGGGAACAACTAATGAAAAACTGTTTTTT	CSVEGGTTNEKLFF
TRBV9	.	.	TRBJ1-1	TGTGCCAGCAGCCAACGAGGGTACACTGAAGCTTTCTTT	CASSQRGYTEAFF
TRBV27	.	.	TRBJ1-6	TGTGCCAGCAGCCCATCGGGATCACCCCTCCACTTT	CASSPSGSPLHF
TRBV30	.	.	TRBJ1-3	TGTGCCTGGTCGGTCTCCTCTGGAAACACCATATATTTT	CAWSVSSGNTIYF
TRBV21-1	.	.	TRBJ1-2	TGTGCCAACCACCGGGACCCCTATGGCTACACCTTC	CANHRDPYGYTF
TRBV30	.	few	TRBJ2-4	TGTGCCTGGAGTCCCGCTACCCAAAACATTCAGTACTTC	CAWSPATQNIQYF
TRBV7-2	.	.	TRBJ2-7	TGTGCCAGCAGCTTAGGCCGGAACTACGAGCAGTACTTC	CASSLGRNYEQYF
TRBV18	.	.	TRBJ2-5	TGTGCCAGCTCATCGACGGAACAAGAGACCCAGTACTTC	CASSSTEQETQYF
TRBV14	TRBD1	.	TRBJ2-1	TGTGCCAGCAGCCAAGCCCTAACCGGGACAGGGGTTGGGTCATCCAATGAGCAGTTCTTC	CASSQALTGTGVGSSNEQFF
TRBV2	.	few	TRBJ2-3	TGTGCCACAGGAACAGGGTTTGATACGCAGTATTTT	CATGTGFDTQYF
TRBV7-9	.	few	TRBJ2-5	TGTGCCAGCAGCGCTAGGGGGCAAGAGACCCAGTACTTC	CASSARGQETQYF
TRBV6-5	TRBD1	.	TRBJ1-6	TGTGCCAGCAGTCTAACAGGGGTGGCACCCCTCCACTTT	CASSLTGVAPLHF
TRBV6-1	TRBD1	.	TRBJ1-6	TGTGCCAGTAGGGACAGGGATAGTTCACCCCTCCACTTT	CASRDRDSSPLHF
TRBV27	.	.	TRBJ2-2	TGTGCCAGCAGTTGGTCCCCCGGTCTCGGGGAGCTGTTTTTT	CASSWSPGLGELFF
TRBV2	TRBD1	.	TRBJ2-3	TGTGCCAGCAGTGGACAGGGTACAGATACGCAGTATTTT	CASSGQGTDTQYF
TRBV30	.	.	TRBJ1-2	TGTGCCTGGAACCGGGACGCACTACTGGGGGGCTACACCTTC	CAWNRDALLGGYTF
TRBV19	.	few	TRBJ1-3	TGTGCCAGTACCACGGGCAGGGTGCTTTCTGGAAACACCATATATTTT	CASTTGRVLSGNTIYF
TRBV7-8	TRBD2	.	TRBJ2-1	TGTGCCAGCAGCCTCTCAGCGGGGGCCTCCTACAATGAGCAGTTCTTC	CASSLSAGASYNEQFF
TRBV7-9	TRBD1	few	TRBJ2-3	TGTGCCAGCAGCTTATTTGAGGGGGCCTACACAGATACGCAGTATTTT	CASSLFEGAYTDTQYF
TRBV19	TRBD1	.	TRBJ2-3	TGTGCCAGTAACGCGCCGGGACAGGGTACAGATACGCAGTATTTT	CASNAPGQGTDTQYF
TRBV5-4	.	.	TRBJ1-2	TGTGCCAGCAGCTTGGGGGGTGACAGAGGACCCTATGGCTACACCTTC	CASSLGGDRGPYGYTF
TRBV30	.	.	TRBJ1-6	TGTGCCTGGAGTGTTGGGGGGCAGGCCCTCGGAACCCTCCACTTT	CAWSVGGQALGTLHF
TRBV4-1	TRBD2	.	TRBJ2-1	TGCGCCAGCAGCCCCAGGGTGGGGGGGAGCTCCTACAATGAGCAGTTCTTC	CASSPRVGGSSYNEQFF
TRBV30	.	.	TRBJ1-6	TGTGCCTGGAGTGAAGCAGGGGTTAAATATAATTCACCCCTCCACTTT	CAWSEAGVKYNSPLHF
TRBV7-9	.	.	TRBJ2-5	TGTGCCAGCAACTTATCAGGGGCCGAGGAGACCCAGTACTTC	CASNLSGAEETQYF
TRBV9	TRBD1	.	TRBJ1-6	TGTGCCAGCAGCGCCCCGGGACAGGGGAACTCACCCCTCCACTTT	CASSAPGQGNSPLHF
TRBV5-4	TRBD2	few	TRBJ2-3	TGTGCCAGCAGCTCGACTAGCGGGGGAACAGATACGCAGTATTTT	CASSSTSGGTDTQYF
TRBV6-6	TRBD1	.	TRBJ2-7	TGTGCCAGCATCTCCGGGACAGGAACCTACGAGCAGTACTTC	CASISGTGTYEQYF
TRBV18	.	few	TRBJ1-1	TGTGCCAGCTCACCGCAGCAGGGAGGGGGAAACACTGAAGCTTTCTTT	CASSPQQGGGNTEAFF
TRBV30	.	few	TRBJ1-2	TGTGCCTGGACCTCGGGGGAGCCCAATGGCTACACCTTC	CAWTSGEPNGYTF
TRBV7-9	.	.	TRBJ1-4	TGTGCCAGCAGCCCAGAAATCCCAGGGAGGAGACTGTTTTTT	CASSPEIPGRRLFF
TRBV5-4	TRBD2	.	TRBJ2-3	TGTGCCAGCAGCCCGACTAGCGACCGCACAGATACGCAGTATTTT	CASSPTSDRTDTQYF
TRBV11-2	.	few	TRBJ2-5	TGTGCCAGCAGCTCACAGCCATACAGTGAAGAGACCCAGTACTTC	CASSSQPYSEETQYF
TRBV5-6	.	few	TRBJ2-7	TGTGCCAGCACCCTGTTCGACAGGCCCTACGAGCAGTACTTC	CASTLFDRPYEQYF
TRBV5-6	.	few	TRBJ1-4	TGTGCCAGCAGCGGCGGGACTCCGGATGAAAAACTGTTTTTT	CASSGGTPDEKLFF
TRBV7-2	.	few	TRBJ1-1	TGTGCCAGCAGCTTCGACAGGTTGGTCACTGAAGCTTTCTTT	CASSFDRLVTEAFF
TRBV30	TRBD2	few	TRBJ2-3	TGTGCCTGGAGGACTAGCGGAAACACAGATACGCAGTATTTT	CAWRTSGNTDTQYF
TRBV7-6	.	.	TRBJ2-3	TGTGCCAGCAGCCCGGGGGACACAGATACGCAGTATTTT	CASSPGDTDTQYF
TRBV9	.	.	TRBJ2-7	TGTGCCAGCAGCGCTGATCATCCGGGACAGCCGAGCGGGGGATCCTACGAGCAGTACTTC	CASSADHPGQPSGGSYEQYF
TRBV6-1	TRBD2	.	TRBJ2-5	TGTGCCAGCACCACCCCTCGGGAGGGAGAGACCCAGTACTTC	CASTTPREGETQYF
TRBV6-1	.	.	TRBJ1-1	TGTGCCAGCAGTGAAGTGGGGAACACTGAAGCTTTCTTT	CASSEVGNTEAFF
TRBV5-1	TRBD1	.	TRBJ2-1	TGCGCCAGCAGCTGGGACAGCTCCTACAATGAGCAGTTCTTC	CASSWDSSYNEQFF
TRBV9	.	few	TRBJ2-6	TGTGCCAGCAGCGCGGAAGGTGTCTCTGGGGCCAACGTCCTGACTTTC	CASSAEGVSGANVLTF
TRBV28	.	.	TRBJ1-4	TGTGCCAGCAGTCGGAATGAAAAACTGTTTTTT	CASSRNEKLFF
TRBV11-3	.	few	TRBJ2-2	TGTGCCAGCAGCTTAGGCGGGGAGAACACCGGGGAGCTGTTTTTT	CASSLGGENTGELFF
TRBV9	.	few	TRBJ1-6	TGTGCCAGCAGCGTCGGCGAGGGGTCACCCCTCCACTTT	CASSVGEGSPLHF
TRBV7-6	.	.	TRBJ2-1	TGTGCCAGCAGCTTAGGGCCTAGGAATGGTGAGCAGTTCTTC	CASSLGPRNGEQFF
TRBV5-1	.	.	TRBJ1-2	TGCGCCAGCAGCTTGGGCACAGCTAACTATGGCTACACCTTC	CASSLGTANYGYTF
TRBV5-4	TRBD2	few	TRBJ2-2	TGTGCCAGCAGCTTAATAAGCGGGGGTAACACCGGGGAGCTGTTTTTT	CASSLISGGNTGELFF